This T cell receptor beta chain emerged from a study of T cell responses to AZD1222 COVID-19 vaccine. Study-wide points: When two AZD1222 doses had been given, Spike-specific TCR breadth and depth rose. Most donors were white British and more were female, and clonal diversity was possibly underestimated.

The CDR3 runs to 13 residues. Trimming at V came to 2 bases and at J to 3 bases, leaving 1 base not matched to a gene. Germline V gene data show CDR1 as SGHTA and CDR2 as FQGTGA. The protocol was immunoSEQ multiplex PCR, while the TCRdb copy is restricted to in-frame clones and leaves out a portion. The table shows around 83,000 clones, with roughly 90% occurring only once. This clone appeared once. Its antigen is still unknown. The clonotype comes from an adult in good health. The rearrangement joins TRBV7-3 to TRBJ2-7; 7 bases are a match to TRBD1. The sample here was peripheral blood, taken on day 0 of AZD1222 vaccination. The DNA for the CDR3 is TGTGCCAGCAGCTTAGGGGACAGCTACGAGCAGTACTTC. Translated, it gives CASSLGDSYEQYF.